This T cell receptor beta chain was captured by sequencing in a study of neoadjuvant anti-PD-1 for oral cavity cancer. Across the whole study: Around day 43, patients without progression received a fourth nivolumab dose before surgery.

Tumor libraries mostly used about 4.5 ug genomic DNA, two replicates each. Produced via immunoSEQ multiplex PCR; TCRdb's table is partial and in-frame only. The sample records over 9,500 clones, 50% to 65% being singletons. Regarding this clone: Its antigen is not known.

These newly diagnosed stage II-IVA oral cavity squamous cell carcinoma patients had no prior systemic or radiation treatment. Study-wide points: Only a few patients per response group were TCR-analyzed; validation needed.

The TCR comes from a person between 40 and 80 years old with oral cavity squamous cell carcinoma. The sample here was tumor tissue, taken before nivolumab (anti-PD-1) treatment.

The CDR3 is CATRPEMNTEAFF. The CDR3 nucleotides read TGTGCCACCAGACCGGAGATGAACACTGAAGCTTTCTTT. The genes are TRBV2 and TRBJ1-1, with unresolved D. Looked up from germline, CDR1 is SNHLY and CDR2 is FYNNEI. Trimming took off 10 bases at V and 0 bases at J, with 12 bases between the two ends. There are 13 residues in the CDR3.